One and the same sample provided the 3 T cell receptor beta chains below, sequenced in a study of a mutant IDH1 vaccine in newly diagnosed glioma. The time point is: baseline, week 1 (first vaccination visit). The sample's treatment: pre-vaccination baseline after standard-of-care therapy. Libraries were prepared by immunoSEQ multiplex PCR; TCRdb keeps only in-frame clonotypes and omits some of them. The table has 90,000 to 95,000 clones, around 82% seen once. The sequences come from PBMCs, collected from a glioma patient treated with radiotherapy, temozolomide or both. These TCRs come from a woman aged 50 to 60 with glioma.

The gene calls are TRBV2 and TRBJ1-4; no reliable D call. The CDR3 is 14 residues long. In germline, CDR1 is SNHLY, CDR2 FYNNEI. The germline V and J ends were trimmed by 6 bases and 8 bases, with 16 bases remaining between them. Written as DNA, the CDR3 is TGTGCCAGCAGACGCGGTTTCCTAGAAGAAAAACTGTTTTTT. Amino acid sequence: CASRRGFLEEKLFF.

This clone was seen just once. The chain joins TRBV27 to TRBJ1-2; 9 nucleotides agree with TRBD1. The CDR3 runs to 14 residues. V was clipped by 6 bases and J by 3 bases; unmatched bases: 5. Germline CDR1 is MNHEY and CDR2 is SMNVEV (reference sequence). CDR3 sequence (DNA): TGTGCCAGCAGACGGGACAGGGTCGACTATGGCTACACCTTC. The encoded protein is CASRRDRVDYGYTF.

The chain links TRBV27 to TRBJ2-7; TRBD2 might be the D (6 bases). V was shortened by 2 bases and J by 2 bases, with 10 bases between the two germline ends. The CDR3 extends over 14 amino acids. Germline CDR1 is MNHEY and CDR2 is SMNVEV (reference sequence). CDR3: CASSLAGPTYEQYF. The DNA for the CDR3 is TGTGCCAGCAGTTTAGCGGGACCAACCTACGAGCAGTACTTC.